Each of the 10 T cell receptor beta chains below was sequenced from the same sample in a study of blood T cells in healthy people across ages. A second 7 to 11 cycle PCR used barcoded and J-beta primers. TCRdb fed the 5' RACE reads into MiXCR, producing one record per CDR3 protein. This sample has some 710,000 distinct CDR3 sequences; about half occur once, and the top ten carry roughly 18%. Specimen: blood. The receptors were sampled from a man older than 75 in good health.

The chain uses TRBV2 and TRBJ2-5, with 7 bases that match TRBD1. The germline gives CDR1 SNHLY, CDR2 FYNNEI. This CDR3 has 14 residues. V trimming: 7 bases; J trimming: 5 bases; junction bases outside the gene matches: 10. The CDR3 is CASTLQGPWETQYF. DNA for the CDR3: TGTGCCAGCACCTTACAGGGGCCCTGGGAGACCCAGTACTTC.

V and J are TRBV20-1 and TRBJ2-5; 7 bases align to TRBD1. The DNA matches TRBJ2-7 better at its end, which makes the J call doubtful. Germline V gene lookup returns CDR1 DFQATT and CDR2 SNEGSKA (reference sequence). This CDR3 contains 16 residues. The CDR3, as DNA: TGCAGTGCTAGGGCCCTAGGGACAGCAAAGTTCTACGAGCAGTACTTC. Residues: CSARALGTAKFYEQYF.

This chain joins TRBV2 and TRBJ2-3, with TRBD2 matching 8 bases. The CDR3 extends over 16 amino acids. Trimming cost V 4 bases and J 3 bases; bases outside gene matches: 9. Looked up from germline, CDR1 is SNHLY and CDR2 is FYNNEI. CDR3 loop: CASSGLGAGDTDTQYF. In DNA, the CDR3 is TGTGCCAGCAGTGGCCTAGGAGCGGGAGATACAGATACGCAGTATTTT.

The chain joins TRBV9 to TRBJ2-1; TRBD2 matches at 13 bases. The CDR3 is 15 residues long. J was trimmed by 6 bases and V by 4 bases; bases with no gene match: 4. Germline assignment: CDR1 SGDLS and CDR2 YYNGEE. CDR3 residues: CASSSRTSGSNEQFF. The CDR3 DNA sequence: TGTGCCAGCAGCTCTCGGACTAGCGGGAGCAATGAGCAGTTCTTC.

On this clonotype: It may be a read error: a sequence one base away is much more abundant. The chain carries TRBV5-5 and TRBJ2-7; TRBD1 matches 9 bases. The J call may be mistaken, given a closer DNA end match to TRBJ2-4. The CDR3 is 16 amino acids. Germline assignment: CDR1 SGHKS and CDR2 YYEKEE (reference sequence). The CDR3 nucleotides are TGTGCCAGCAGCTTGAGCCCGGACAGGGGAAAAAACATTCAGTACTTC. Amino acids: CASSLSPDRGKNIQYF.

CDR3 sequence (DNA): TGCAGTGCTAGAGAAGGTTTTTATGGCTACACCTTC. Translating it yields CSAREGFYGYTF. J is TRBJ1-2 and V is TRBV20-1, with D uncertain. Between the trimmed V and J ends, which lost 0 bases and 5 bases, there was a span of 7 bases. This CDR3 spans 12 amino acids. The germline gives CDR1 DFQATT, CDR2 SNEGSKA (reference sequence).

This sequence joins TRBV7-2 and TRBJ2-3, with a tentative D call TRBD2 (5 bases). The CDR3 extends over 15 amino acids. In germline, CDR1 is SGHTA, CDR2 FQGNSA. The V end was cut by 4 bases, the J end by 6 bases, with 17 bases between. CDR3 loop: CASSSHSRRRDTQYF. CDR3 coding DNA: TGTGCCAGCAGCTCACATAGCAGGAGGAGGGATACGCAGTATTTT. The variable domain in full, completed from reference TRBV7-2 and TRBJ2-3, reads GAGVSQSPSNKVTEKGKDVELRCDPISGHTALYWYRQSLGQGLEFLIYFQGNSAPDKSGLPSDRFSAERTGGSVSTLTIQRTQQEDSAVYLCASSSHSRRRDTQYFGPGTRLTVL.

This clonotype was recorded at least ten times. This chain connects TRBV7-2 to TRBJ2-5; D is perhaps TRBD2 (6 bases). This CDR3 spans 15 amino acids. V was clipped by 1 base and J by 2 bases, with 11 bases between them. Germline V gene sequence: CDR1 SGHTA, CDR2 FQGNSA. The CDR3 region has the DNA TGTGCCAGCAGCTTAGAACTAGCACCTCAAGAGACCCAGTACTTC. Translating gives CASSLELAPQETQYF.

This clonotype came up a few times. The DNA for the CDR3 is TGCAGTGCTAGAGACCCGACAGTCCCAGATACGCAGTATTTT. It translates to CSARDPTVPDTQYF. V is TRBV20-1 and J is TRBJ2-3; TRBD1 is a possible D gene (5 bases). The CDR3 sequence is 14 residues long. Looked up from germline, CDR1 is DFQATT and CDR2 is SNEGSKA (reference sequence). Trimming cost V 0 bases and J 4 bases, with 11 bases left between them.

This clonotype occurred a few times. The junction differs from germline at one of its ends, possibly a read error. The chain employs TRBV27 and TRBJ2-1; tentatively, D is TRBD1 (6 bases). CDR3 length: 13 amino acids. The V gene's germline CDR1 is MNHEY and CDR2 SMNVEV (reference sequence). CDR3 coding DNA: TGTGCCGGCAGTTTTCAGGGGCCGTATGAGCAGTTCTTC. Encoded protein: CAGSFQGPYEQFF.